A selection of T cell receptor beta chains follows, all from one sample in a study of cytomegalovirus exposure and HLA in healthy donors. Assay: immunoSEQ multiplex PCR; the TCRdb copy retains only in-frame clones and omits some. The sample carries under 200,000 clones, roughly 91% recorded once. Sequencing was carried out using PBMCs. The receptors come from a woman younger than 35 in good health and CMV-seropositive. The CDR3 runs from the conserved cysteine through the conserved F or W. The D gene is left open where the match is weak. Rows may omit the clone size; those that give it use once, few, many or a size class.

j_call clone_size v_call d_call cdr3_nt cdr3_aa
TRBJ1-5 . TRBV28 TRBD1 TGTGCCAGCAGGGGACAGGGGGCGGGCAATCAGCCCCAGCATTTT CASRGQGAGNQPQHF
TRBJ2-3 . TRBV30 . TGTGCCTGGAGTGTACGGCAGGGCACAGATACGCAGTATTTT CAWSVRQGTDTQYF
TRBJ2-5 few TRBV28 . TGTGCCAGCATGACAGGCTTTCAGGAGACCCAGTACTTC CASMTGFQETQYF
TRBJ1-2 . TRBV19 TRBD1 TGTGCCAGTAGGTCCATGGGACAGGGCTATGGCTACACCTTC CASRSMGQGYGYTF
TRBJ1-4 . TRBV7-8 . TGTGCCAGCAGTTCTTTCGTTGCAACTAATGAAAAACTGTTTTTT CASSSFVATNEKLFF
TRBJ1-2 . TRBV5-6 . TGTGCCAGCAGATCAGTGGGGGGTGGCTACACCTTC CASRSVGGGYTF
TRBJ1-1 . TRBV7-9 . TGTGCCAGCAGCTTTAGCGGGGCGAACACTGAAGCTTTCTTT CASSFSGANTEAFF
TRBJ2-7 . TRBV10-1 . TGCGCCAGCAAGGTAGAGGGCGGGGAATACGAGCAGTACTTC CASKVEGGEYEQYF
TRBJ2-1 . TRBV5-1 TRBD2 TGCGCCAGCAGCTTGACTAGCGGGAGTCTCTATGAGCAGTTCTTC CASSLTSGSLYEQFF
TRBJ1-2 . TRBV30 . TGTGCCTGGAATAGCCATGGCTATGGCTACACCTTC CAWNSHGYGYTF
TRBJ2-7 . TRBV16 TRBD1 TGTGCCAGCAGCCATGGGACAGCGGCCTTCGAGCAGTACTTC CASSHGTAAFEQYF
TRBJ2-7 . TRBV5-6 . TGTGCCAGCAGCTTTCAGGGACTCCACCCGAATCTGGAGCAGTACTTC CASSFQGLHPNLEQYF
TRBJ1-2 . TRBV9 TRBD1 TGTGCCAGCAGCGCGGGACAGGGATATGGCTATGGCTACACCTTC CASSAGQGYGYGYTF
TRBJ2-1 . TRBV6-5 TRBD2 TGTGCCAGCAGGGAATCTAGCGGGTCCTACAATGAGCAGTTCTTC CASRESSGSYNEQFF
TRBJ2-1 . TRBV15 . TGTGCCACCAGCAGAGAGGCTGTAACCTCCTACAATGAGCAGTTCTTC CATSREAVTSYNEQFF
TRBJ2-7 once TRBV5-4 . TGTGCCAGCAGCTTCCACGGTGCTTACTCCTACGAGCAGTACTTC CASSFHGAYSYEQYF
TRBJ2-5 . TRBV28 . TGTGCCAGCAGTTTTCTACTAGGTAATCGGGAGACCCAGTACTTC CASSFLLGNRETQYF
TRBJ2-3 . TRBV28 TRBD1 TGTGCCAGCAGTCTTGGGACAGTCACAGATACGCAGTATTTT CASSLGTVTDTQYF
TRBJ2-1 . TRBV10-1 TRBD1 TGCGCCAGCAGTGAGTCCCGGGACAGACCCGATGAGCAGTTCTTC CASSESRDRPDEQFF
TRBJ2-7 once TRBV6-5 . TGTGCCAGCAGTCCTTGGGCCGACCCTAAAGTGGAGCAGTACTTC CASSPWADPKVEQYF
TRBJ2-1 . TRBV9 TRBD2 TGTGCCAGCAGCGTAGGGGTTAGAGCGGGAGCTTACAATGAGCAGTTCTTC CASSVGVRAGAYNEQFF
TRBJ2-7 . TRBV27 TRBD1 TGTGCCAGCAGTTTATCCCCCAGGGGGTACGAGCAGTACTTC CASSLSPRGYEQYF
TRBJ1-2 . TRBV4-1 . TGCGCCAGCAGCCAAGGTTCTCAGGGAAAGGGTTATGGCTACACCTTC CASSQGSQGKGYGYTF
TRBJ1-4 . TRBV5-1 . TGCGCCAGCAGCTTGGGAGACAGCACAACTAATGAAAAACTGTTTTTT CASSLGDSTTNEKLFF
TRBJ2-2 . TRBV4-3 . TGCGCCAGCAGCCTATCAACGGCATCGACACACGGGGAGCTGTTTTTT CASSLSTASTHGELFF
TRBJ1-4 . TRBV9 . TGTGCCAGCAGCGTAGAAGGTGGAGGGCCTGATGAAAAACTGTTTTTT CASSVEGGGPDEKLFF
TRBJ1-4 . TRBV4-3 TRBD1 TGCGCCAGCAGCCCGAGGACAGGGGGCGGTGAAAAACTGTTTTTT CASSPRTGGGEKLFF
TRBJ1-4 . TRBV5-1 . TGCGCCAGCAGCATCCAGGGGCAAGTTAATGAAAAACTGTTTTTT CASSIQGQVNEKLFF
TRBJ1-5 . TRBV6-1 TRBD1 TGTGCCAGCAGTCAGACAGGGAACGGCAATCAGCCCCAGCATTTT CASSQTGNGNQPQHF
TRBJ1-2 few TRBV6-1 . TGTGCCAGTTTGAAAGCCAACTATGGCTACACCTTC CASLKANYGYTF
TRBJ2-1 . TRBV9 . TGTGCCAGCGATATGATCGGCGCAGGTAATGAGCAGTTCTTC CASDMIGAGNEQFF
TRBJ2-7 once TRBV5-4 TRBD2 TGTGCCAGCAGCTTCCGACTAGCGGGAGTTCCCGAGCAGTACTTC CASSFRLAGVPEQYF
TRBJ2-3 . TRBV4-1 . TGCGCCAGCAGCCAAGAGTCTCCGGGAACAAGTTATCCTAGCACAGATACGCAGTATTTT CASSQESPGTSYPSTDTQYF
TRBJ1-4 . TRBV27 . TGTGCCAGCAGTTTCCGGGCCAGGGCCGGGGAAAAACTGTTTTTT CASSFRARAGEKLFF
TRBJ2-1 once TRBV6-5 . TGTGCCAGCAGTTACTTAGCAAGCTCCTACAATGAGCAGTTCTTC CASSYLASSYNEQFF
TRBJ2-1 . TRBV5-6 . TGTGCCAGCAGCCTGAGGGTGAACTACAATGAGCAGTTCTTC CASSLRVNYNEQFF
TRBJ2-5 . TRBV7-2 . TGTGCCAGCAGGGGAGTGGGGAAAGAGACCCAGTACTTC CASRGVGKETQYF
TRBJ2-3 . TRBV6-1 TRBD2 TGTGCCAGCTATTCTAGCGGGAGGGCCTCAAATACGCAGTATTTT CASYSSGRASNTQYF
TRBJ1-1 . TRBV6-1 . TGTGCCAGCAGTGAACAGGCGCAGCGGGCTTTCTTT CASSEQAQRAFF
TRBJ2-1 . TRBV6-5 . TGTGCCACCCGCACCCCCGGGGACAATGAGCAGTTCTTC CATRTPGDNEQFF
TRBJ2-5 . TRBV4-3 . TGCGCCAGCAGCCAAGGCTCGGGACTCCAGGAGGAGACCCAGTACTTC CASSQGSGLQEETQYF
TRBJ2-1 once TRBV5-4 . TGTGCCAGCAGCCACGGGGGCAGGGGGTCAAATGAGCAGTTCTTC CASSHGGRGSNEQFF
TRBJ1-2 once TRBV5-1 TRBD1 TGCGCCAGCAGCTCCCGTTTTGACAGGGGTAACTATGGCTACACCTTC CASSSRFDRGNYGYTF
TRBJ1-1 . TRBV11-1 . TGTGCCAGCAGCTTAGAGGGGTACGGAACTGAAGCTTTCTTT CASSLEGYGTEAFF
TRBJ2-7 few TRBV5-4 TRBD2 TGTGCCAGCAACCGGGGGGAGGAGCAGTACTTC CASNRGEEQYF
TRBJ2-3 . TRBV4-3 . TGCGCCAGCAGCGGACTGTTAACAGATACGCAGTATTTT CASSGLLTDTQYF
TRBJ1-5 . TRBV18 . TGTGCCAGCTCACTTCCGGGGTCTAGCAATCAGCCCCAGCATTTT CASSLPGSSNQPQHF
TRBJ1-5 . TRBV19 TRBD1 TGTGCCAGTAGTCCGGGACAGGGGCCGAATCAGCCCCAGCATTTT CASSPGQGPNQPQHF
TRBJ1-2 . TRBV30 TRBD1 TGTGCCTGGAGTCCCTTCCGGGACAGGGGTTCTCGTGTGGGATATGGCTACACCTTC CAWSPFRDRGSRVGYGYTF
TRBJ2-1 . TRBV11-2 TRBD2 TGTGCCAGCGGACTCCCGACTAGCGGAGACAATGAGCAGTTCTTC CASGLPTSGDNEQFF
TRBJ2-7 . TRBV30 . TGTGCCTGGAGGTCGGGGGGAAGGGGGGCCTACGAGCAGTACTTC CAWRSGGRGAYEQYF
TRBJ2-7 . TRBV20-1 . TGCAGTGCTAGTGGGACAAACGAGCAGTACTTC CSASGTNEQYF
TRBJ2-3 . TRBV13 . TGTGCCAGCAGGACCGGACAGACATCTAGCACAGATACGCAGTATTTT CASRTGQTSSTDTQYF
TRBJ1-1 . TRBV2 . TGTGCCAGCAGTGAAACACCTTCCAGGGCTTTCTTT CASSETPSRAFF
TRBJ2-1 . TRBV5-4 TRBD2 TGTGCCAGCAGCTCTAGCGGGGGGGGGAACTATGAGCAGTTCTTC CASSSSGGGNYEQFF
TRBJ1-2 . TRBV4-3 . TGCGCCAGCAGCCAAGATCTACCCGTAAACTATGGCTACACCTTC CASSQDLPVNYGYTF
TRBJ2-7 . TRBV10-3 . TGTGCCATCAGTGAGTCGTCAGGGGATGTCGACGAGCAGTACTTC CAISESSGDVDEQYF
TRBJ1-5 . TRBV9 . TGTGCCAGCAGCCCCGGGATTAGCAATCAGCCCCAGCATTTT CASSPGISNQPQHF
TRBJ2-6 . TRBV7-2 TRBD2 TGTGCCAGCAGCCCCAGGGGACTAGCGGGGTACTCTGGGGCCAACGTCCTGACTTTC CASSPRGLAGYSGANVLTF
TRBJ2-7 once TRBV7-9 TRBD1 TGTGCCAGCAGCTCCCAGGGGGCGCGGCTGAAGTACGAGCAGTACTTC CASSSQGARLKYEQYF